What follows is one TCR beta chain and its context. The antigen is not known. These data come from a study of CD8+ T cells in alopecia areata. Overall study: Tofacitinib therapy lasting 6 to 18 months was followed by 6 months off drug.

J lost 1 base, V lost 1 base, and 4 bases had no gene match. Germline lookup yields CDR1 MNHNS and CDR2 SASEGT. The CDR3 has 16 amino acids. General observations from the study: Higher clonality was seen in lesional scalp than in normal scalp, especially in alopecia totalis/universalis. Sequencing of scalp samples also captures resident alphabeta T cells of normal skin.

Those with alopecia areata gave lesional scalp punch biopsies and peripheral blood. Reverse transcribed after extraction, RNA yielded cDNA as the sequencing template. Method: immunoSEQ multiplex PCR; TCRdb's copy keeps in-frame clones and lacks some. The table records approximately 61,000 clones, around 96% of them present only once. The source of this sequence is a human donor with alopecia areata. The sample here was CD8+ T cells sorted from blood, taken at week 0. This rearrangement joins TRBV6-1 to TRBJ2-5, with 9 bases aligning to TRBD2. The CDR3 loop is CASSEVVAGVQETQYF. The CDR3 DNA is TGTGCCAGCAGTGAAGTGGTAGCGGGGGTCCAAGAGACCCAGTACTTC.